This TCR beta chain was captured by sequencing in a study of blood T cell repertoires in COVID-19. Background on the study: Sites in the United States, Italy and Spain provided acute and convalescent COVID-19 samples.

J was trimmed by 4 bases and V by 0 bases; bases with no gene match: 5. The germline V gene encodes CDR1 SGHRS and CDR2 YFSETQ. The CDR3 sequence is 16 residues long. There are a few counts of this clone. Sequencing used immunoSEQ multiplex PCR; TCRdb keeps in-frame clones, though not all of them. The sample has 100,000 to 140,000 clones; roughly 80% are singletons. The chain has TRBV5-1 and TRBJ2-3; TRBD2 agrees at 10 bases. The sequencing sample was made of peripheral blood. The receptor's source is a human donor in a cohort sampled during active COVID-19. In DNA, the CDR3 is TGCGCCAGCAGCTTGGCCGTAGCGGGAGGATCAGATACGCAGTATTTT. This sequence encodes CASSLAVAGGSDTQYF.